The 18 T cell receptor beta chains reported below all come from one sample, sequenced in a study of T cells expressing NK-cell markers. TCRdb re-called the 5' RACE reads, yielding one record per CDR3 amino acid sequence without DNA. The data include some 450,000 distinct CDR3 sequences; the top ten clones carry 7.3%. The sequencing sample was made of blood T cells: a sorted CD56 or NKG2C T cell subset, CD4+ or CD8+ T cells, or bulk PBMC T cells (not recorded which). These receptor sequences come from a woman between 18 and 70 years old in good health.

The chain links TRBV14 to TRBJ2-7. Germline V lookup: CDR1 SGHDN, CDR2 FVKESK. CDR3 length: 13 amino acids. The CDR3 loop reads CASSQDPTYEQYF.

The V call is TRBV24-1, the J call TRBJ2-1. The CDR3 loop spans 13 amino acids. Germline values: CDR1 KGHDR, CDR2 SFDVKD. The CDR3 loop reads CATSPRGDNEQFF.

CDR3 amino acids: CASSYSMREEQFF. V gene TRBV6-2 or TRBV6-3 combines with J gene TRBJ2-1. Germline V gene sequence: CDR1 MNHEY, CDR2 SVGEGT. CDR3 size: 13 residues.

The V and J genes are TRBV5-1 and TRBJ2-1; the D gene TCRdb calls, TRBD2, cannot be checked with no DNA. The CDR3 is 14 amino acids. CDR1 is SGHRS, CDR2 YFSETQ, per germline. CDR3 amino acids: CASSFGGSADEQFF.

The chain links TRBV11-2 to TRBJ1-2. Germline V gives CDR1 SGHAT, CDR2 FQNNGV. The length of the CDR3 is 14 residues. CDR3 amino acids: CASSLGPTNYGYTF.

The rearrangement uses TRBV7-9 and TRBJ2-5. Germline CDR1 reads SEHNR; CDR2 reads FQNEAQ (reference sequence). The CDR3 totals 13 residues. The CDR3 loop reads CASSLVVGETQYF.

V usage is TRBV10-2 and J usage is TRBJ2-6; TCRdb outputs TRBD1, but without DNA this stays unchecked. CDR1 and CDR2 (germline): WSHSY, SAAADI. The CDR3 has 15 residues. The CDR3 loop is CASDGGSSGANVLTF.

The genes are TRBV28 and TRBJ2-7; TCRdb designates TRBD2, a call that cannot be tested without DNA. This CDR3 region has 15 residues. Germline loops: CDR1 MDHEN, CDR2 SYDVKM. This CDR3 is CASRTSGYFGGEQYF.

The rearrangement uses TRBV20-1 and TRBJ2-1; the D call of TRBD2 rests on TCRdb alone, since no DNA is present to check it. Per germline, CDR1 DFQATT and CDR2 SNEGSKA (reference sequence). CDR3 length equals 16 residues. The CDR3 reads CSATGQAGLSYNEQFF.

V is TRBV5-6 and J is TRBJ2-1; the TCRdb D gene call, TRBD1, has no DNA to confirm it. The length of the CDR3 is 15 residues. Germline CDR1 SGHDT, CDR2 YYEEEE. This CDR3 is CASSSWRERYNEQFF.

The CDR3 reads CASSPLGYYEKLFF. This chain connects TRBV7-8 to TRBJ1-4; TCRdb's D gene call, TRBD1, goes unchecked for lack of DNA. The CDR3 contains 14 residues. From germline, CDR1 is SGHVS and CDR2 FQNEAQ.

The CDR3 sequence: CSARDPAGGTEAFF. V usage is TRBV20-1 and J usage is TRBJ1-1. Germline CDR1 reads DFQATT; CDR2 reads SNEGSKA (reference sequence). The length of the CDR3 is 14 residues.

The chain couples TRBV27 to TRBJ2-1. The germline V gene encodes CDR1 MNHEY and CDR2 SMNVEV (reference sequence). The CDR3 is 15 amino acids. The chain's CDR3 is CASKLTGSSYNEQFF.

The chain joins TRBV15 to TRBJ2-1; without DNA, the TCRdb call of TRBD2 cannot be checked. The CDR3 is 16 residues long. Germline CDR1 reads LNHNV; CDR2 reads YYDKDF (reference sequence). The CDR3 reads CATSRDQEGGLGEQFF.

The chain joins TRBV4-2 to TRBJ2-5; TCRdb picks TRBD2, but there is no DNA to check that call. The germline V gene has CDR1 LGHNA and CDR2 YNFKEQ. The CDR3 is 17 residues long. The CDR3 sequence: CASSQPIASGRLEAQYF.

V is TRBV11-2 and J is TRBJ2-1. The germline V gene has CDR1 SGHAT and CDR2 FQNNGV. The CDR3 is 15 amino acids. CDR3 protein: CASGIRGGPYNEQFF.

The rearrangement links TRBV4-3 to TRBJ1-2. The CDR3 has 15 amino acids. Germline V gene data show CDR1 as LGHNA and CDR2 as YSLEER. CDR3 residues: CASSDPGTAVYGYTF.

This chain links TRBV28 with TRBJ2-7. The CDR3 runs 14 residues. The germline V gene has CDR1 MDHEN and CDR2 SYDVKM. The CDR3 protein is CASSFLGDSYEQYF.